Presented here are 22 T cell receptor beta chains from one specimen sequenced in a study of shared clonotypes between healthy human individuals. Sequenced by immunoSEQ multiplex PCR; TCRdb stores in-frame clones only, minus some. The sample has some 2,000,000 clones, approximately 94% seen once. The specimen was naive CD4+ T cells sorted from blood. Indicated subset: CD45RA+ positively selected. These receptors were collected from a man younger than 35 in good health.

The rearrangement joins TRBV6-6 to TRBJ1-1; 10 bases line up with TRBD1. CDR3 length: 13 residues. V lost 8 bases, J lost 4 bases, and 4 bases stayed unmatched. Germline V gene data show CDR1 as MNHNY and CDR2 as SVGAGI (reference sequence). CDR3 sequence: CASVGTGATEAFF. The CDR3 coding sequence is TGTGCCAGCGTCGGGACAGGGGCCACTGAAGCTTTCTTT.

The chain is built from TRBV5-1 and TRBJ2-5, with a tentative D call TRBD2 (8 bases). Germline-derived CDR1 and CDR2 are SGHRS and YFSETQ. Trimming shortened V by 0 bases and J by 5 bases, and 14 bases separated the two germline ends. CDR3 length: 15 amino acids. CDR3 in amino acids: CASSLAGRGLETQYF. The CDR3 DNA is TGCGCCAGCAGCTTGGCCGGGAGGGGGCTTGAGACCCAGTACTTC.

J is TRBJ2-2 and V is TRBV5-4; the D gene is possibly TRBD2 (5 bases). Trimming took off 2 bases at V and 1 base at J, with 12 bases between the two ends. This CDR3 has 16 amino acids. Germline loops: CDR1 SGHNT, CDR2 YYREEE (reference sequence). CDR3 amino acids: CASSFIPGMNTGELFF. CDR3 in DNA: TGTGCCAGCAGCTTCATTCCGGGGATGAACACCGGGGAGCTGTTTTTT.

The chain carries TRBV6-5 and TRBJ1-1, with 8 bases lining up with TRBD1. Trimming at V came to 5 bases and at J to 4 bases, leaving 6 bases not matched to a gene. CDR3 size: 14 residues. In germline, CDR1 is MNHEY, CDR2 SVGAGI. Here the CDR3 reads CASSRTGWSTEAFF. In DNA, the CDR3 is TGTGCCAGCAGTCGGACAGGGTGGAGCACTGAAGCTTTCTTT.

The chain has TRBV28 and TRBJ1-1, with D possibly TRBD1 on 6 matching bases. The CDR3 sequence is 15 residues long. Per germline, CDR1 MDHEN and CDR2 SYDVKM. V lost 6 bases and J 1 base, leaving 15 bases between the germline ends. CDR3 in DNA: TGTGCCAGCAGCACTGCGGGCAGGGGGAACACTGAAGCTTTCTTT. Amino acid sequence: CASSTAGRGNTEAFF.

This sequence joins TRBV19 and TRBJ2-1; D remains ambiguous. The CDR3 has 14 residues. V lost 9 bases and J 1 base, leaving 13 bases between the germline ends. From germline, CDR1 is LNHDA and CDR2 SQIVND (reference sequence). Here the CDR3 reads CARSARGSYNEQFF. CDR3 sequence (DNA): TGTGCCAGAAGCGCTCGAGGATCCTACAATGAGCAGTTCTTC.

The gene calls are TRBV6-1 and TRBJ1-5; D gene uncertain. The germline V gene encodes CDR1 MNHNS and CDR2 SASEGT. The CDR3 length is 16 residues. V dropped 2 bases and J dropped 2 bases, with 13 bases sitting between them. The CDR3 region is CASSETRRAGNQPQHF. DNA of the CDR3: TGTGCCAGCAGTGAAACAAGGAGAGCTGGCAATCAGCCCCAGCATTTT.

The rearrangement links TRBV6-5 to TRBJ2-2, with 10 bases aligning to TRBD1. CDR1 is MNHEY and CDR2 is SVGAGI in the germline V gene. Germline trimming cut 5 bases from V and 2 bases from J; bases unmatched to any gene: 2. The length of the CDR3 is 15 residues. CDR3 loop: CASSGTGVNTGELFF. The CDR3, as DNA: TGTGCCAGCAGTGGGACAGGGGTAAACACCGGGGAGCTGTTTTTT.

The chain recombines TRBV10-3 with TRBJ2-7, with D maybe TRBD2 (6 bases). Germline CDR1 ENHRY, CDR2 SYGVKD. This CDR3 contains 15 residues. Trimming took 5 bases from V and 4 from J, leaving 18 bases between them. The CDR3 nucleotides are TGTGCCATCAGTAGGAATAGCGGAGGAGGGTACGAGCAGTACTTC. As protein: CAISRNSGGGYEQYF.

A note on this clone: Other DNA variants within this sample encode the same CDR3. This rearrangement joins TRBV5-1 to TRBJ1-2; no clear D gene. Trimming removed 0 bases at V and 4 bases at J, with 7 bases between. The CDR3 runs to 13 residues. CDR1 SGHRS and CDR2 YFSETQ come from the germline V gene. The CDR3 here is CASSLAGSYGYTF. DNA of the CDR3: TGCGCCAGCAGCTTGGCGGGCAGCTATGGCTACACCTTC.

This chain uses TRBV19 with TRBJ1-2; 8 bases match TRBD1. J gave up 4 bases and V 6 bases, and 7 bases lay outside the gene matches. Germline V gene data show CDR1 as LNHDA and CDR2 as SQIVND (reference sequence). The CDR3 spans 14 residues. CDR3: CASRGRDRGYGYTF. For the CDR3, the DNA is TGTGCCAGTAGAGGCCGTGACAGGGGCTATGGCTACACCTTC. The variable domain in full, completed from reference TRBV19 and TRBJ1-2, reads DGGITQSPKYLFRKEGQNVTLSCEQNLNHDAMYWYRQDPGQGLRLIYYSQIVNDFQKGDIAEGYSVSREKKESFPLTVTSAQKNPTAFYLCASRGRDRGYGYTFGSGTRLTVV.

J is TRBJ2-2 and V is TRBV2; 10 nucleotides match TRBD1. V shed 6 bases, J shed 7 bases, and the junction held 2 bases outside the gene matches. CDR3 length equals 13 residues. Germline V gene sequence: CDR1 SNHLY, CDR2 FYNNEI. For the CDR3, the DNA is TGTGCCAGCAGGGGACAGGGGATCGGGGAGCTGTTTTTT. Translating gives CASRGQGIGELFF. Complete variable domain (other parts from reference TRBV2 and TRBJ2-2): EPEVTQTPSHQVTQMGQEVILRCVPISNHLYFYWYRQILGQKVEFLVSFYNNEISEKSEIFDDQFSVERPDGSNFTLKIRSTKLEDSAMYFCASRGQGIGELFFGEGSRLTVL.

This sequence joins TRBV5-1 and TRBJ1-2; D call uncertain. V shed 0 bases and J shed 6 bases, with 15 bases lying between them. The CDR3 extends over 15 amino acids. The V gene's germline CDR1 is SGHRS and CDR2 YFSETQ. Written as DNA, the CDR3 is TGCGCCAGCAGCTTGGATCCGGAGGGCCGGAATGGCTACACCTTC. As protein: CASSLDPEGRNGYTF.

The chain is built from TRBV7-2 and TRBJ2-3; TRBD2 matches 11 bases. In germline, CDR1 is SGHTA, CDR2 FQGNSA. J lost 4 bases, V lost 5 bases, and 5 bases had no gene match. The CDR3 is made up of 15 amino acids. The DNA of the CDR3 is TGTGCCAGCAGCCGTAGCGGGGGGGCGGCAGATACGCAGTATTTT. Translated: CASSRSGGAADTQYF.

The chain employs TRBV5-5 and TRBJ1-6, with D perhaps matching TRBD1 (6 bases). The CDR3 spans 15 residues. V was shortened by 4 bases and J by 8 bases, with 16 bases between the two germline ends. The germline CDR1 and CDR2 sequences are SGHKS and YYEKEE (reference sequence). The CDR3 nucleotides are TGTGCCAGCAGCGGGCTGGGCAGGGGCCATTCACCCCTCCACTTT. Amino acid sequence: CASSGLGRGHSPLHF.

This clone was seen only once. The chain uses TRBV6-5 and TRBJ2-3, with 9 positions matching TRBD2. Germline V CDR1 and CDR2: MNHEY, SVGAGI. V shed 6 bases, J shed 3 bases, and the junction held 4 bases outside the gene matches. The CDR3 covers 14 residues. The CDR3 protein is CASRAGGPTDTQYF. The CDR3 DNA reads TGTGCCAGCAGGGCGGGGGGGCCGACAGATACGCAGTATTTT.

The chain has TRBV4-1 and TRBJ1-3; D not certain. The CDR3 has 13 residues. Germline CDR1 is MGHRA and CDR2 is YSYEKL. V lost 3 bases to trimming and J lost 7 bases, with 10 bases between them. CDR3 amino acids: CASSQGPGNTIYF. The CDR3 DNA follows: TGCGCCAGCAGCCAGGGTCCGGGGAACACCATATATTTT.

The chain employs TRBV7-2 and TRBJ1-2, with TRBD1 as a possible D gene (5 bases). Trimming stripped 5 bases from V and 4 bases from J, with 20 bases between. Germline V gives CDR1 SGHTA, CDR2 FQGNSA. CDR3 length: 16 residues. In nucleotides, the CDR3 is TGTGCCAGCAGCCCCGACCCAGGGCGTTACTCCTATGGCTACACCTTC. It translates to CASSPDPGRYSYGYTF.

The chain links TRBV10-2 to TRBJ2-1; D is uncertain. This CDR3 is 12 amino acids long. Trimming took 4 bases from V and 8 from J, leaving 9 bases between them. The germline V gene encodes CDR1 WSHSY and CDR2 SAAADI. The CDR3 DNA sequence: TGCGCCAGCAGTGGCCCAGCAGATGAGCAGTTCTTC. It specifies CASSGPADEQFF.

The chain couples TRBV6-5 to TRBJ2-2; perhaps TRBD2 as D (6 bases). V lost 1 base and J lost 8, with 8 bases in between. Germline CDR1 MNHEY, CDR2 SVGAGI. This CDR3 has 13 amino acids. CDR3 amino acids: CASSYFGSGELFF. Written as DNA, the CDR3 is TGTGCCAGCAGTTACTTCGGGAGTGGGGAGCTGTTTTTT.

Notes on this clone: The same CDR3 is also encoded by other DNA sequences in this sample. The chain's CDR3 is CASSPPEGDYGYTF. Here the CDR3 DNA reads TGTGCCAGCTCACCACCGGAGGGGGACTATGGCTACACCTTC. V gene TRBV18 combines with J gene TRBJ1-2; possible D gene TRBD1, 6 bases. Per the germline V gene, CDR1 is KGHSH and CDR2 is LQKENI. There are 14 residues in the CDR3. Between the trimmed V and J ends, which lost 0 bases and 3 bases, there was a span of 8 bases.

This clone has a single count. The chain has TRBV7-2 and TRBJ2-7; a weak D match, TRBD2 (5 bases). Trimming pared 7 bases from V and 5 bases from J, leaving 15 bases between. Looked up from germline, CDR1 is SGHTA and CDR2 is FQGNSA. This CDR3 spans 13 amino acids. The CDR3 nucleotides are TGTGCCAGCACCCTCGGGGTAGAGGACGAGCAGTACTTC. Encoded protein: CASTLGVEDEQYF. The variable domain in full, completed from reference TRBV7-2 and TRBJ2-7, reads GAGVSQSPSNKVTEKGKDVELRCDPISGHTALYWYRQSLGQGLEFLIYFQGNSAPDKSGLPSDRFSAERTGGSVSTLTIQRTQQEDSAVYLCASTLGVEDEQYFGPGTRLTVT.